A single T cell receptor beta chain is shown here with its context. This sample is drawn from a study of blood T cell repertoires in COVID-19. For the study at large: Nucleic acid was either cDNA or gDNA, and it came from T cells, B-cell-depleted T cells, or PBMCs.

This CDR3 is 18 amino acids long. The V segment lost 5 bases and the J segment 0 bases; nucleotides outside the gene matches: 11. Looked up from germline, CDR1 is LNHDA and CDR2 is SQIVND (reference sequence). Seattle's cohort entered during active infection and was followed longitudinally. Authors' analysis steps: Scientists estimated how many nucleated cells there were by amplifying reference gene primers. Using immunoSEQ multiplex PCR, the repertoire was profiled, and TCRdb retains in-frame clones only, with some absent. The V and J calls and the clone size are those of that table, but D and trimming were determined from the DNA. Here the sample spans 150,000 to 180,000 clones, roughly four fifths being singletons.

This TCR was recovered from a woman aged 60-70 years with COVID-19, enrolled during active disease. The chain employs TRBV19 and TRBJ1-4, with 8 bases identical to TRBD1. Sequences were obtained from peripheral blood. In nucleotides, the CDR3 is TGTGCCAGTAGTGGGAATAGACAGGGGATCGCAACTAATGAAAAACTGTTTTTT. Amino acids: CASSGNRQGIATNEKLFF.